The present T cell receptor beta chain was sequenced within a study of blood T cell repertoires in COVID-19. As for the study in general: Italy, Spain and the United States were the sources of the convalescent and acute COVID-19 samples. Nucleic acid was either cDNA or gDNA, and it came from T cells, B-cell-depleted T cells, or PBMCs.

This clone was counted a single time. Assay: immunoSEQ multiplex PCR; the TCRdb copy retains only in-frame clones and omits some. The table lists almost 250,000 clones, about 82% of them singletons, with roughly 5.2% in the top ten. The CDR3 is made up of 15 amino acids. Germline CDR1 reads LGHDT; CDR2 reads YNNKEL (reference sequence). Trimming removed 2 bases at V and 7 bases at J, with 17 bases between. The sample taken for sequencing was peripheral blood. This TCR was sampled from a woman of 80 years or more with COVID-19, enrolled during active disease. This chain links TRBV3-1 (or the pseudogene TRBV3-2) with TRBJ1-1, with D perhaps TRBD1 (5 bases). CDR3 bases: TGTGCCAGCAGCCAAACCCTCGACAGTAGAGTTGAAGCTTTCTTT. This sequence encodes CASSQTLDSRVEAFF.